This is a list of T cell receptor beta chains from one sample in a study of blood T cell repertoires in COVID-19. Produced via immunoSEQ multiplex PCR; TCRdb's table is partial and in-frame only. The data show some 220,000 clones, more than 65% seen once. Input material: peripheral blood. Every receptor here comes from a man aged 50 or older with active or convalescent COVID-19. CDR3s include the opening cysteine and the closing phenylalanine or tryptophan. D genes are given only for firm matches. The size of a clone is reported for some rows only, either as once, few or many, or as a class for expanded clones.

V: TRBV13; length: 16; size: .; J: TRBJ2-2; D: TRBD2; CDR3: CASSFASGGPTGELFF; DNA: TGTGCCAGCAGCTTCGCGAGCGGGGGTCCCACCGGGGAGCTGTTTTTT
V: TRBV4-1; length: 20; size: .; J: TRBJ2-3; D: TRBD2; CDR3: CASSQRGTSGNRGIADTQYF; DNA: TGCGCCAGCAGCCAGCGCGGGACTAGCGGGAATAGGGGGATCGCAGATACGCAGTATTTT
V: TRBV7-9; length: 14; size: once; J: TRBJ1-1; D: TRBD1; CDR3: CASSPEGTAEGAFF; DNA: TGTGCCAGCAGCCCAGAGGGGACAGCGGAGGGAGCTTTCTTT
V: TRBV19; length: 13; size: .; J: TRBJ2-3; D: .; CDR3: CASAQLAADTQYF; DNA: TGTGCCAGTGCTCAACTAGCCGCAGATACGCAGTATTTT
V: TRBV10-3; length: 13; size: .; J: TRBJ2-5; D: TRBD1; CDR3: CATRDRLRETQYF; DNA: TGTGCCACCAGGGACAGGTTGAGGGAGACCCAGTACTTC
V: TRBV11-2; length: 13; size: few; J: TRBJ1-1; D: .; CDR3: CASSLGAGTEAFF; DNA: TGTGCCAGCAGCTTAGGCGCGGGCACTGAAGCTTTCTTT
V: TRBV9; length: 16; size: .; J: TRBJ2-3; D: TRBD2; CDR3: CASSVATSGLTDTQYF; DNA: TGTGCCAGCAGCGTAGCTACTAGCGGTCTCACAGATACGCAGTATTTT
V: TRBV28; length: 14; size: few; J: TRBJ1-5; D: .; CDR3: CASDRQVSNQPQHF; DNA: TGTGCCAGTGATAGACAGGTCTCCAATCAGCCCCAGCATTTT
V: TRBV4-2; length: 20; size: .; J: TRBJ2-3; D: TRBD2; CDR3: CASSQDSASGVVSSTDTQYF; DNA: TGTGCCAGCAGCCAAGATTCCGCTAGCGGGGTTGTCTCTAGCACAGATACGCAGTATTTT
V: TRBV7-2; length: 14; size: .; J: TRBJ2-3; D: .; CDR3: CASSLLIFTDTQYF; DNA: TGTGCCAGCAGCTTACTTATTTTCACAGATACGCAGTATTTT
V: TRBV4-3; length: 18; size: .; J: TRBJ2-2; D: .; CDR3: CASSQEETRPINLGELFF; DNA: TGCGCCAGCAGCCAAGAAGAAACTAGGCCCATCAACCTCGGGGAGCTGTTTTTT
V: TRBV5-4; length: 14; size: .; J: TRBJ1-2; D: .; CDR3: CASSPMTGNYGYTF; DNA: TGTGCCAGCAGCCCAATGACGGGAAACTATGGCTACACCTTC
V: TRBV10-2; length: 14; size: .; J: TRBJ2-2; D: TRBD1; CDR3: CASSRTGGDGELFF; DNA: TGCGCCAGCAGTAGGACAGGGGGGGACGGGGAGCTGTTTTTT
V: TRBV5-1; length: 13; size: once; J: TRBJ2-7; D: .; CDR3: CASSLFPLYEQYF; DNA: TGCGCCAGCAGCCTTTTTCCCCTGTACGAGCAGTACTTC
V: TRBV12-3/TRBV12-4; length: 13; size: once; J: TRBJ1-1; D: .; CDR3: CASSLIRGTEAFF; DNA: TGTGCCAGCAGTTTAATACGGGGGACTGAAGCTTTCTTT
V: TRBV19; length: 18; size: .; J: TRBJ1-2; D: .; CDR3: CASSIPGEGSATNYGYTF; DNA: TGTGCCAGTAGTATCCCAGGGGAGGGGTCTGCTACTAACTATGGCTACACCTTC
V: TRBV18; length: 14; size: .; J: TRBJ2-1; D: .; CDR3: CASSPSASYNEQFF; DNA: TGTGCCAGCTCACCGAGCGCCTCCTACAATGAGCAGTTCTTC
V: TRBV7-6; length: 15; size: few; J: TRBJ1-3; D: TRBD1; CDR3: CASSLLTGPGNTIYF; DNA: TGTGCCAGCAGCTTACTGACAGGGCCTGGAAACACCATATATTTT
V: TRBV5-1; length: 14; size: .; J: TRBJ1-2; D: .; CDR3: CASSEGTQGRGYTF; DNA: TGCGCCAGCAGCGAGGGAACTCAGGGGAGAGGCTACACCTTC
V: TRBV6-5; length: 15; size: .; J: TRBJ2-7; D: TRBD1; CDR3: CASSYSGQGAYEQYF; DNA: TGTGCCAGCAGTTACTCCGGACAGGGGGCCTACGAGCAGTACTTC
V: TRBV6-5; length: 15; size: .; J: TRBJ2-5; D: TRBD2; CDR3: CASSALAGAAETQYF; DNA: TGTGCCAGCAGCGCACTAGCGGGGGCGGCGGAGACCCAGTACTTC
V: TRBV7-8; length: 12; size: .; J: TRBJ1-2; D: .; CDR3: CASSLLGYGYTF; DNA: TGTGCCAGCAGCCTCCTCGGCTATGGCTACACCTTC
V: TRBV28; length: 13; size: .; J: TRBJ1-4; D: .; CDR3: CASRDTPGEKLFF; DNA: TGTGCCAGCAGGGACACTCCTGGAGAAAAACTGTTTTTT
V: TRBV5-4; length: 14; size: .; J: TRBJ2-5; D: TRBD2; CDR3: CASSWAGGAETQYF; DNA: TGTGCCAGCAGCTGGGCGGGGGGGGCGGAGACCCAGTACTTC
V: TRBV5-4; length: 15; size: once; J: TRBJ2-1; D: .; CDR3: CASSLRPSAYNEQFF; DNA: TGTGCCAGCAGCTTGCGGCCTAGCGCCTACAATGAGCAGTTCTTC